This T cell receptor (beta chain) was found in a study of T cell responses to AZD1222 COVID-19 vaccine. About the research overall: Pooling of second doses given at about 4 or about 12 weeks was done.

Some clones are missing from TCRdb's copy, which holds only in-frame ones; the method was immunoSEQ multiplex PCR. Of approximately 84,000 clones listed, about 89% are singletons. The input for sequencing was peripheral blood, taken on day 0 of AZD1222 vaccination. This TCR was sampled from an adult in good health.

The CDR3 coding sequence is TGTGCCAGCAGTTACTCGAGCGGGGAATCCTACGAGCAGTACTTC. Its translation: CASSYSSGESYEQYF. The chain links TRBV6-6 to TRBJ2-7, with 7 positions matching TRBD2. The length of the CDR3 is 15 residues. Germline assignment: CDR1 MNHNY and CDR2 SVGAGI (reference sequence). V gave up 0 bases and J gave up 1 base; unmatched junction bases: 3.